This TCR beta chain emerged from a study of blood T cells in healthy people across ages. Of note for this clonotype: Antigen unknown.

Regarding the study as a whole: Age advanced and TCR beta diversity per million T cells fell, roughly linearly. With donor CMV status unknown, expanded clonotype changes were possibly confounded.

The V and J ends lost 5 bases and 2 bases respectively, with 9 bases between them. From germline, CDR1 is SGHAT and CDR2 FQNNGV. The CDR3 covers 14 residues. A second about 7 to 12 cycle PCR used barcoded and J-beta primers. A 12-random-nucleotide template-switch adaptor tagged each cDNA molecule. TCRdb re-derived calls from the 5' RACE reads in MiXCR, one entry per CDR3 protein. The sample carries 870,000 or so distinct CDR3 sequences, more than 25% recorded once. This TCR derives from a woman at least 80 years old in good health. The chain couples TRBV11-2 to TRBJ2-2, with a tentative D call TRBD1 (5 bases). The sample comprised blood. In DNA, the CDR3 is TGTGCCAGCAGCCGGACATTTAACACCGGGGAGCTGTTTTTT. Translating gives CASSRTFNTGELFF.